These T cell receptor beta chains were read from a single sample in a study of T-cell memory formation after mild COVID-19. TCRdb re-called the 5' RACE reads through MiXCR, storing one row per CDR3 protein. Of hundreds of thousands of distinct CDR3 sequences in the sample, roughly 20% were seen once. Sequenced: PBMCs or a T cell subset sorted from them (not recorded which). The receptors here all came from an adult woman who had mild COVID-19 (a few samples of this study predate the infection). Cell type and time point are not known. The conserved cysteine and the conserved F or W are not part of the CDR3 here.

cdr3_aa	v_call	j_call	cdr3_length
AWFIWELDEQF	TRBV30	TRBJ2-1	11
ASRKLAGGYNEQF	TRBV6-5	TRBJ2-1	13
ASSLSAATNEKLF	TRBV5-4	TRBJ1-4	13
SAAPRVGGRNYGYT	TRBV20-1	TRBJ1-2	14
ASSYRASGKREQF	TRBV3-1	TRBJ2-1	13
ASQTTGVAEAF	TRBV19	TRBJ1-1	11
ASSMNNEQF	TRBV27	TRBJ2-1	9
ASSLARRNEQF	TRBV7-2	TRBJ2-1	11
SARDDRDRHHQPQH	TRBV20-1	TRBJ1-5	14
ASSPRDSSSGNTIY	TRBV3-1	TRBJ1-3	14
ASRANQGNEQY	TRBV2	TRBJ2-7	11
SASPGQGLASEQF	TRBV20-1	TRBJ2-1	13
ASSQEVEGHLLSGYT	TRBV4-2	TRBJ1-2	15
ASSKTSGRPGEQY	TRBV12-3/TRBV12-4	TRBJ2-7	13
AIRGIGTDTQY	TRBV12-3/TRBV12-4	TRBJ2-3	11
ASSPYVGQDGYT	TRBV5-5	TRBJ1-2	12
SVEWARSGANVLT	TRBV29-1	TRBJ2-6	13
ASSWEGYPYEQY	TRBV12-3/TRBV12-4	TRBJ2-7	12
ASSLISGGPGEQF	TRBV7-9	TRBJ2-1	13
ASSPPGQGFADTQY	TRBV18	TRBJ2-3	14